Listed below are T cell receptor beta chains from one sample, sequenced in a study of blood T cell repertoires in COVID-19. Measured with immunoSEQ multiplex PCR; TCRdb has only the in-frame clones, and not every one. Of 150,000 to 200,000 clones detected, roughly 82% appear once; the ten largest clones hold over 5%. The sample consisted of peripheral blood. These receptors were taken from a woman aged 25 to 39 with acute or convalescent COVID-19. Each CDR3 is given with its conserved first and last residue. The D gene is left open where the match is weak. Clone size is not always given. Where it is, it says once, few, many or a class for expanded clones.

d_call	clone_size	v_call	j_call	cdr3_aa	cdr3_nt
.	.	TRBV24-1	TRBJ2-3	CATSDPRGDDAHTQYF	TGTGCCACCAGTGATCCCAGGGGTGATGACGCACATACGCAGTATTTT
.	once	TRBV3-1/TRBV3-2	TRBJ1-2	CASSPDSYGYTF	TGTGCCAGCAGCCCGGACAGCTATGGCTACACCTTC
TRBD1	.	TRBV27	TRBJ2-1	CVSTKTGGRGEQFF	TGTGTCAGCACCAAGACAGGGGGTAGGGGTGAGCAGTTCTTC
TRBD1	.	TRBV30	TRBJ2-7	CAWSYPGTGLGEQYF	TGTGCCTGGAGTTACCCCGGGACAGGGCTAGGCGAGCAGTACTTC
.	.	TRBV5-6	TRBJ2-7	CASSEETNYEQYF	TGTGCCAGCAGCGAGGAGACGAACTACGAGCAGTACTTC
.	.	TRBV7-3	TRBJ2-5	CASSLTQTGETQYF	TGTGCCAGCAGCTTAACGCAGACGGGAGAGACCCAGTACTTC
TRBD1	.	TRBV3-1/TRBV3-2	TRBJ1-1	CASSLEGAAVTEAFF	TGTGCCAGCAGCCTTGAGGGGGCGGCGGTCACTGAAGCTTTCTTT
TRBD1	once	TRBV15	TRBJ2-4	CATSGWTGKKYF	TGTGCCACCAGCGGGTGGACAGGCAAGAAGTACTTC
TRBD1	.	TRBV18	TRBJ1-5	CASSTDRGNQPQHF	TGTGCCAGCTCAACAGACAGGGGAAATCAGCCCCAGCATTTT
TRBD1	.	TRBV5-1	TRBJ1-1	CASSWAGQAAEAFF	TGCGCCAGCAGCTGGGCGGGACAGGCGGCTGAAGCTTTCTTT
.	.	TRBV28	TRBJ2-7	CASDRGFLNSYEQYF	TGTGCCAGCGACCGCGGGTTCCTGAACTCCTACGAGCAGTACTTC
.	.	TRBV6-6	TRBJ2-7	CASSPGTRDYEQYF	TGTGCCAGCAGTCCTGGGACAAGAGACTACGAGCAGTACTTC
TRBD1	.	TRBV28	TRBJ1-5	CASSPTGGWIQPQHF	TGTGCCAGCAGCCCGACAGGGGGCTGGATCCAGCCCCAGCATTTT
TRBD2	.	TRBV7-9	TRBJ2-3	CASSLELAGGQRDTQYF	TGTGCCAGCAGCTTAGAGTTGGCGGGAGGGCAAAGGGATACGCAGTATTTT
TRBD1	.	TRBV5-4	TRBJ2-7	CASSDTSGGGYEQYF	TGTGCCAGCAGCGATACGTCAGGGGGCGGGTACGAGCAGTACTTC
.	.	TRBV12-3/TRBV12-4	TRBJ2-7	CASSLAITYEQYF	TGTGCCAGCAGTTTGGCCATCACCTACGAGCAGTACTTC
.	.	TRBV15	TRBJ2-5	CATSRYLVAAYQETQYF	TGTGCCACCAGCAGATACCTGGTTGCAGCGTACCAAGAGACCCAGTACTTC
TRBD1	.	TRBV19	TRBJ1-2	CASSNLDRAGYTF	TGTGCCAGTAGTAACCTGGACAGGGCTGGCTACACCTTC
TRBD1	.	TRBV5-1	TRBJ2-7	CASSSTGALLTEEQYF	TGCGCCAGCAGCTCGACAGGGGCCCTACTTACGGAGGAGCAGTACTTC
TRBD1	.	TRBV6-2/TRBV6-3	TRBJ1-2	CASSSLRTGAGRAF	TGTGCCAGCAGTTCCCTTCGGACAGGGGCCGGCCGTGCGTTC
.	.	TRBV28	TRBJ1-2	CASSLYAGAAGYTF	TGTGCCAGCAGTTTATACGCAGGGGCGGCTGGCTACACCTTC
TRBD1	.	TRBV27	TRBJ2-7	CASSWTGGTYEQYF	TGTGCCAGCAGTTGGACAGGGGGGACCTACGAGCAGTACTTC
TRBD1	.	TRBV11-3	TRBJ2-2	CASSAQGVNTGELFF	TGTGCCAGCAGCGCACAGGGGGTAAACACCGGGGAGCTGTTTTTT
.	.	TRBV30	TRBJ1-1	CAWSRWGRDTEAFF	TGTGCCTGGAGTCGTTGGGGGAGGGACACTGAAGCTTTCTTT
.	.	TRBV2	TRBJ1-2	CASRGPGLLIHGYTF	TGTGCCAGCAGGGGCCCGGGACTCCTAATCCATGGCTACACCTTC
TRBD1	once	TRBV4-3	TRBJ1-6	CASSQEMPAVGTGNSPLHF	TGCGCCAGCAGCCAAGAAATGCCAGCCGTCGGGACAGGGAATTCACCCCTCCACTTT
TRBD1	.	TRBV16	TRBJ2-5	CASSQSGTVLYQYF	TGTGCCAGCAGCCAATCAGGGACAGTCCTTTACCAGTACTTC
TRBD1	.	TRBV5-4	TRBJ1-2	CATRVGTGYGYTF	TGTGCCACCCGTGTCGGGACAGGTTATGGCTACACCTTC